The 29 T cell receptor beta chains listed next were all sequenced from one sample in a study of T cell responses to AZD1222 COVID-19 vaccine. Sequencing was performed with immunoSEQ multiplex PCR; in TCRdb, only in-frame clones are kept and a portion is missing. This repertoire shows roughly 92,000 clones, approximately 91% found once; its top ten account for just under 5%. Sample: peripheral blood, taken 28 days after the second AZD1222 dose. The receptors stem from an adult who received the AZD1222 COVID-19 vaccine.

The rearrangement uses TRBV7-9 and TRBJ2-5; weak D call: TRBD2 (5 bases). V gave up 3 bases and J gave up 5 bases, with 16 bases separating them. The length of the CDR3 is 15 residues. CDR1 is SEHNR and CDR2 is FQNEAQ in the germline V gene (reference sequence). The CDR3 spells CASSFLSGVGETQYF. CDR3 DNA sequence: TGTGCCAGCAGCTTCTTATCCGGGGTTGGGGAGACCCAGTACTTC.

The chain combines TRBV7-3 with TRBJ1-1, with D tentatively TRBD1 (6 bases). Germline CDR1 and CDR2: SGHTA and FQGTGA. Deletions cut 5 bases from V and 5 bases from J, with 18 bases between. This CDR3 region has 15 residues. CDR3: CASSPQQGGSTEAFF. The CDR3 nucleotides read TGTGCCAGCAGCCCGCAACAGGGCGGATCTACTGAAGCTTTCTTT.

CDR3 region: CASSLAGGPTLLFF. CDR3 DNA sequence: TGCGCCAGCAGCTTGGCCGGGGGGCCCACCTTACTGTTTTTT. This sequence joins TRBV5-1 and TRBJ1-4; D is perhaps TRBD1 (6 bases). Between the trimmed V and J ends, which lost 0 bases and 13 bases, there was a span of 16 bases. This CDR3 has 14 amino acids. Germline loops: CDR1 SGHRS, CDR2 YFSETQ.

The V and J genes are TRBV29-1 and TRBJ1-1; no clear D. V lost 4 bases to trimming and J lost 7 bases, with 10 bases between them. Germline V lookup: CDR1 SQVTM, CDR2 ANQGSEA. CDR3 length equals 11 residues. CDR3 in DNA: TGCAGCGTTGGAAGGAACTATGAAGCTTTCTTT. This encodes CSVGRNYEAFF.

V usage is TRBV3-1 (or the pseudogene TRBV3-2) and J usage is TRBJ2-5, with D possibly being TRBD1 (6 bases). This CDR3 is 13 amino acids long. Germline V lookup: CDR1 LGHDT, CDR2 YNNKEL (reference sequence). V gave up 2 bases and J gave up 2 bases, with 6 bases separating them. In DNA form, the CDR3 reads TGTGCCAGCAGCCAAAGGGGGCAAGAGACCCAGTACTTC. Its protein is CASSQRGQETQYF.

The rearrangement uses TRBV7-9 and TRBJ1-4; D is perhaps TRBD1 (6 bases). Germline CDR1 and CDR2: SEHNR and FQNEAQ (reference sequence). The V and J ends lost 0 bases and 7 bases respectively, with 12 bases between them. This CDR3 region has 15 residues. The CDR3 is CASSLAGTQGEKLFF. CDR3 nucleotides: TGTGCCAGCAGCTTAGCGGGTACACAGGGTGAAAAACTGTTTTTT.

V gene TRBV4-2 combines with J gene TRBJ2-6; D is perhaps TRBD1 (5 bases). V was pared by 4 bases and J by 2 bases, with 12 bases between. The CDR3 is made up of 16 amino acids. Looked up from germline, CDR1 is LGHNA and CDR2 is YNFKEQ. The CDR3 nucleotides are TGTGCCAGCAGCCCCCAGGGCGCTCCTGGGGCCAACGTCCTGACTTTC. The encoded protein is CASSPQGAPGANVLTF.

In its sample, this clone was seen a few times. DNA for the CDR3: TGTGCCAGTAAGGGTAGCGGGGGGGCCTACAATACGCAGTATTTT. Amino acid sequence: CASKGSGGAYNTQYF. The chain is built from TRBV6-6 and TRBJ2-3; 11 positions agree with TRBD2. This CDR3 contains 15 residues. V trimming: 9 bases; J trimming: 7 bases; junction bases outside the gene matches: 12. Germline V gives CDR1 MNHNY, CDR2 SVGAGI (reference sequence).

The CDR3 DNA reads as TGCGCCAGCAGTCACCGACCCGGGACTGAAGCTTTCTTT. Its protein product is CASSHRPGTEAFF. The rearrangement uses TRBV23-1 and TRBJ1-1; D is uncertain. TRBV23-1 is treated as an ORF (open reading frame) with a function not yet certain. Trimming cost V 3 bases and J 5 bases, with 10 bases left between them. The CDR3 extends over 13 amino acids.

The chain recombines TRBV6-5 with TRBJ1-3; D unclear. The CDR3 totals 15 residues. Trimming shortened V by 0 bases and J by 0 bases, and 6 bases separated the two germline ends. CDR1 MNHEY and CDR2 SVGAGI come from the germline V gene. As DNA, the CDR3 is TGTGCCAGCAGTTACTCCCCAGACTCTGGAAACACCATATATTTT. It specifies CASSYSPDSGNTIYF.

CDR3 amino acids: CATSRDPNYGYTF. Written as DNA, the CDR3 is TGTGCCACCAGCAGAGATCCTAACTATGGCTACACCTTC. The V and J genes are TRBV15 and TRBJ1-2; D gene uncertain. V was cut by 0 bases and J by 0 bases, with 2 bases left in between. In germline, CDR1 is LNHNV, CDR2 YYDKDF (reference sequence). The CDR3 totals 13 residues.

The gene calls are TRBV14 and TRBJ2-1, with 8 nucleotides matching TRBD1. The CDR3 has 13 amino acids. Germline CDR1 SGHDN, CDR2 FVKESK. The V segment lost 3 bases and the J segment 12 bases; nucleotides outside the gene matches: 7. For the CDR3, the DNA is TGTGCCAGCAGCCAGACGACAGGGGTTGGGCAGTTCTTC. This translates into CASSQTTGVGQFF. Full variable domain (missing parts from reference TRBV14 and TRBJ2-1): EAGVTQFPSHSVIEKGQTVTLRCDPISGHDNLYWYRRVMGKEIKFLLHFVKESKQDESGMPNNRFLAERTGGTYSTLKVQPAELEDSGVYFCASSQTTGVGQFFGPGTRLTVL.

This CDR3 is CATSDLGDEQYF. CDR3 nucleotide sequence: TGTGCCACCAGTGATTTAGGTGACGAGCAGTACTTC. V gene TRBV24-1 combines with J gene TRBJ2-7; D gene unclear. The germline gives CDR1 KGHDR, CDR2 SFDVKD. The CDR3 consists of 12 residues. V was shortened by 1 base and J by 5 bases, with 5 bases between the two germline ends.

V usage is TRBV18 and J usage is TRBJ1-2; D ambiguous. The V and J ends lost 3 bases and 8 bases respectively, with 16 bases between them. CDR3 length: 14 residues. Germline V lookup: CDR1 KGHSH, CDR2 LQKENI. The CDR3 sequence is CASSPPAGRWGYTF. The CDR3 DNA follows: TGTGCCAGCTCACCCCCCGCAGGCAGGTGGGGCTACACCTTC.

The chain combines TRBV12-3 or TRBV12-4 with TRBJ1-2; unclear D gene. The CDR3 is made up of 11 amino acids. V dropped 5 bases and J dropped 5 bases, with 6 bases sitting between them. CDR3 amino acids: CASSPGYGYTF. In DNA form, the CDR3 reads TGTGCCAGCAGTCCCGGATATGGCTACACCTTC.

V and J are TRBV9 and TRBJ1-5; no clear D gene. The V and J ends lost 4 bases and 6 bases respectively, with 14 bases between them. The CDR3 covers 14 residues. Germline CDR1 reads SGDLS; CDR2 reads YYNGEE. CDR3 protein: CASSPNMNAQPQHF. In DNA, the CDR3 is TGTGCCAGCAGCCCAAACATGAATGCTCAGCCCCAGCATTTT.

This sequence joins TRBV9 and TRBJ2-7; a weak D match, TRBD2 (6 bases). Germline CDR1 and CDR2: SGDLS and YYNGEE. The CDR3 sequence is 15 residues long. Trimming cost V 3 bases and J 2 bases, with 15 bases left between them. CDR3 DNA sequence: TGTGCCAGCAGCGCACAGGAGGGGATGGCCTACGAGCAGTACTTC. Translating it yields CASSAQEGMAYEQYF. The complete variable domain, with remaining parts taken from reference TRBV9 and TRBJ2-7, reads DSGVTQTPKHLITATGQRVTLRCSPRSGDLSVYWYQQSLDQGLQFLIQYYNGEERAKGNILERFSAQQFPDLHSELNLSSLELGDSALYFCASSAQEGMAYEQYFGPGTRLTVT.

V and J are TRBV15 and TRBJ1-6; TRBD1 might be the D (5 bases). The CDR3 has 14 residues. The germline V gene has CDR1 LNHNV and CDR2 YYDKDF (reference sequence). Deletions cut 8 bases from V and 8 bases from J, with 16 bases between. In DNA form, the CDR3 reads TGTGCCACCTCAACGTTGCTAGGGGATTCACCCCTCCACTTT. It codes for CATSTLLGDSPLHF.

The chain links TRBV11-2 to TRBJ2-3, with a possible D match to TRBD1 (6 bases). The V and J ends lost 1 base and 6 bases respectively, with 17 bases between them. The length of the CDR3 is 16 residues. Germline V gives CDR1 SGHAT, CDR2 FQNNGV. The CDR3 region is CASSLGGGKEVDTQYF. In nucleotides, the CDR3 is TGTGCCAGCAGCTTAGGAGGGGGTAAGGAAGTGGATACGCAGTATTTT.

This chain connects TRBV3-1 (or the pseudogene TRBV3-2) to TRBJ1-1; TRBD1 agrees at 8 bases. Per the germline V gene, CDR1 is LGHDT and CDR2 is YNNKEL (reference sequence). Germline trimming cut 4 bases from V and 6 bases from J; bases unmatched to any gene: 13. There are 16 residues in the CDR3. The CDR3 nucleotides are TGTGCCAGCAGCCTTACTGACAGGGGAGTTCGAGCTGAAGCTTTCTTT. This translates into CASSLTDRGVRAEAFF.

The J gene is TRBJ2-6, the V gene TRBV7-9; D possibly corresponds to TRBD1 (6 bases). Germline V CDR1 and CDR2: SEHNR, FQNEAQ (reference sequence). V lost 1 base to trimming and J lost 0 bases, with 7 bases between them. This CDR3 region has 16 residues. The CDR3 sequence: CASSLGQVSGANVLTF. The CDR3 nucleotides are TGTGCCAGCAGCTTAGGACAGGTCTCTGGGGCCAACGTCCTGACTTTC.

V usage is TRBV7-9 and J usage is TRBJ1-2; a possible D gene is TRBD1 (5 bases). The CDR3 has 15 residues. Trimming shortened V by 3 bases and J by 3 bases, and 14 bases separated the two germline ends. The germline V gene encodes CDR1 SEHNR and CDR2 FQNEAQ (reference sequence). CDR3 loop: CASSLGEGMDYGYTF. CDR3 DNA: TGTGCCAGCAGCTTGGGGGAGGGGATGGACTATGGCTACACCTTC.

The rearrangement links TRBV7-8 to TRBJ2-2; D is possibly TRBD2 (5 bases). There are 15 residues in the CDR3. CDR1 SGHVS and CDR2 FQNEAQ come from the germline V gene. Trimming shortened V by 0 bases and J by 4 bases, and 9 bases separated the two germline ends. DNA for the CDR3: TGTGCCAGCAGCTTAGCGCTGACTACCACCGGGGAGCTGTTTTTT. Its protein is CASSLALTTTGELFF. Supplemented by reference TRBV7-8 and TRBJ2-2, the full variable domain reads GAGVSQSPRYKVAKRGQDVALRCDPISGHVSLFWYQQALGQGPEFLTYFQNEAQLDKSGLPSDRFFAERPEGSVSTLKIQRTQQEDSAVYLCASSLALTTTGELFFGEGSRLTVL.

The gene calls are TRBV15 and TRBJ1-1, with a tentative D call TRBD1 (5 bases). This CDR3 region has 13 residues. The germline V gene has CDR1 LNHNV and CDR2 YYDKDF (reference sequence). V was clipped by 3 bases and J by 6 bases, with 11 bases between them. The CDR3: CATSRVGGAEAFF. CDR3 sequence (DNA): TGTGCCACCAGCAGGGTCGGGGGGGCTGAAGCTTTCTTT.

This sequence joins TRBV19 and TRBJ1-1; perhaps TRBD1 as D (6 bases). Germline V gene lookup returns CDR1 LNHDA and CDR2 SQIVND (reference sequence). There are 13 residues in the CDR3. Trimming took off 7 bases at V and 0 bases at J, with 9 bases between the two ends. CDR3 coding DNA: TGTGCCAGTACGAGGGACATGAACACTGAAGCTTTCTTT. Translation gives CASTRDMNTEAFF.

The DNA for the CDR3 is TGTGCCAGCAGCGCGCGAAGTGGCTATGGCTACACCTTC. Residues: CASSARSGYGYTF. The chain joins TRBV9 to TRBJ1-2; D unresolved. Germline CDR1 reads SGDLS; CDR2 reads YYNGEE. V was trimmed by 3 bases and J by 4 bases, leaving 10 bases between them. The CDR3 has 13 amino acids.

This chain links TRBV6-1 with TRBJ1-4; D gene ambiguous. The CDR3 sequence is 16 residues long. The germline V gene encodes CDR1 MNHNS and CDR2 SASEGT. The V and J ends lost 3 bases and 0 bases respectively, with 11 bases between them. CDR3 sequence: CASSERFGATNEKLFF. In DNA, the CDR3 is TGTGCCAGCAGTGAGAGGTTCGGGGCAACTAATGAAAAACTGTTTTTT.

The V and J genes are TRBV5-1 and TRBJ2-3, with 8 bases fitting TRBD1. This CDR3 comprises 14 residues. Germline trimming cut 4 bases from V and 5 bases from J; bases unmatched to any gene: 6. The germline CDR1 and CDR2 sequences are SGHRS and YFSETQ. CDR3 sequence reads: CASSTGQEGDTQYF. DNA of the CDR3: TGCGCCAGCAGCACGGGACAGGAGGGAGATACGCAGTATTTT.

The V call is TRBV19, the J call TRBJ2-5; TRBD1 matches 10 bases. The J segment lost 5 bases and the V segment lost 1 base, leaving 4 bases of the junction unmatched. The CDR3 covers 15 residues. Per the germline V gene, CDR1 is LNHDA and CDR2 is SQIVND (reference sequence). CDR3 loop: CASSIGQGAGETQYF. Here the CDR3 DNA reads TGTGCCAGTAGTATAGGACAGGGGGCGGGGGAGACCCAGTACTTC.